This entry lists 24 T cell receptor beta chains sequenced from one sample in a study of patients and donors after allogeneic stem cell transplantation. TCRdb called the RT-PCR reads again in MiXCR, with one record for every CDR3 protein. This sample has 200,000 to 250,000 distinct CDR3 sequences; roughly 14% occur once, and the top ten carry around a tenth. Specimen: blood, either unsorted or a sorted T cell fraction (not recorded which). The receptors come from a human donor who was either an allogeneic HSCT recipient or a stem cell or donor lymphocyte infusion donor (not recorded which). It is not recorded whose cells these are; they may come from a transplant donor.

This clonotype was picked up many times. The chain carries TRBV2 and TRBJ2-2, with a weak D call TRBD1 (5 bases). CDR3 size: 19 residues. Trimming cost V 2 bases and J 2 bases, with 21 bases left between them. The germline CDR1 and CDR2 sequences are SNHLY and FYNNEI. The CDR3 nucleotides read TGTGCCAGCAGTGAAAAGTCTCAAACAGCAGGGTATAACACCGGGGAGCTGTTTTTT. Translated, it gives CASSEKSQTAGYNTGELFF.

This clonotype has only a few counts. This chain joins TRBV7-2 and TRBJ2-1, with D perhaps matching TRBD2 (6 bases). The V end was cut by 4 bases, the J end by 0 bases, with 10 bases between. CDR1 SGHTA and CDR2 FQGNSA come from the germline V gene. This CDR3 has 15 amino acids. The DNA for the CDR3 is TGTGCCAGCAGCTCCGCGGGGAGCTCCTACAATGAGCAGTTCTTC. Its protein product is CASSSAGSSYNEQFF.

For this clonotype: One junction end disagrees with the germline gene, perhaps due to a read error. The chain couples TRBV30 to TRBJ1-1; a weak D match, TRBD1 (6 bases). Per germline, CDR1 GTSNPN and CDR2 SVGIG (reference sequence). The CDR3 extends over 12 amino acids. CDR3: CAWSQQEGEALF. CDR3 bases: TGTGCCTGGAGTCAGCAGGAGGGGGAGGCCCTCTTT.

This clonotype was seen many times. This chain links TRBV5-1 with TRBJ2-1, with 11 bases identical to TRBD2. The CDR3 contains 15 residues. The J segment lost 5 bases and the V segment lost 4 bases, leaving 5 bases of the junction unmatched. The germline V gene encodes CDR1 SGHRS and CDR2 YFSETQ. The CDR3 bases are TGCGCCAGCAGCATGATAGCGGGAGGGGACAATGAGCAGTTCTTC. Translating gives CASSMIAGGDNEQFF. Combining the CDR3 with reference TRBV5-1 and TRBJ2-1 gives the whole variable domain KAGVTQTPRYLIKTRGQQVTLSCSPISGHRSVSWYQQTPGQGLQFLFEYFSETQRNKGNFPGRFSGRQFSNSRSEMNVSTLELGDSALYLCASSMIAGGDNEQFFGPGTRLTVL.

CDR3 in DNA: TGTGCCAGCAGCGGGGGGACCGAGCAGTACTTC. This sequence encodes CASSGGTEQYF. J is TRBJ2-7 and V is TRBV9, with D perhaps matching TRBD1 or TRBD2 (5 bases each). Trimming removed 3 bases at V and 6 bases at J, with 7 bases between. The CDR3 has 11 residues. Per germline, CDR1 SGDLS and CDR2 YYNGEE.

This clonotype was seen at least ten times. The rearrangement links TRBV6-5 to TRBJ1-5; tentatively, D is TRBD1 (6 bases). Trimming pared 5 bases from V and 9 bases from J, leaving 11 bases between. In germline, CDR1 is MNHEY, CDR2 SVGAGI. This CDR3 comprises 12 residues. The CDR3 nucleotides read TGTGCCAGCAGTGAACTCAGGGGGCCCCAGCATTTT. Its protein product is CASSELRGPQHF.

This sequence joins TRBV10-3 and TRBJ1-3, with a tentative D call TRBD1 (6 bases). Germline values: CDR1 ENHRY, CDR2 SYGVKD. This CDR3 comprises 11 residues. Between the trimmed V and J ends, which lost 8 bases and 8 bases, there was a span of 10 bases. CDR3 protein: CAIGQQDTIYF. The CDR3, as DNA: TGTGCCATCGGACAGCAGGACACCATATATTTT.

The gene calls are TRBV24-1 and TRBJ2-5, with 10 bases aligning to TRBD2. The J segment lost 7 bases and the V segment lost 3 bases, leaving 10 bases of the junction unmatched. The CDR3 loop spans 16 amino acids. The germline V gene encodes CDR1 KGHDR and CDR2 SFDVKD. CDR3 region: CATSDPSAGGPGTQYF. Written as DNA, the CDR3 is TGTGCCACCAGTGATCCCTCAGCGGGGGGGCCCGGGACCCAGTACTTC.

The V and J genes are TRBV9 and TRBJ1-1, with TRBD1 matching 7 bases. CDR1 SGDLS and CDR2 YYNGEE come from the germline V gene. The CDR3 has 15 residues. The V and J ends lost 3 bases and 1 base, in that order; junction bases with no gene match: 6. CDR3 residues: CASSAEDRRNTEAFF. CDR3 nucleotides: TGTGCCAGCAGCGCTGAGGACAGGCGGAACACTGAAGCTTTCTTT.

This rearrangement joins TRBV3-1 to TRBJ2-1; D gene uncertain. The CDR3 spans 13 residues. V lost 1 base and J lost 9, with 10 bases in between. Germline CDR1 is LGHDT and CDR2 is YNNKEL (reference sequence). For the CDR3, the DNA is TGTGCCAGCAGCCAAGGCTCGCTTGGTGAGCAGTTCTTC. This sequence encodes CASSQGSLGEQFF.

In its sample, this clonotype was seen many times. The genes are TRBV12-3 or TRBV12-4 and TRBJ1-2; D gene ambiguous. The CDR3 extends over 11 amino acids. Trimming took 5 bases from V and 4 from J, leaving 5 bases between them. CDR3 sequence (DNA): TGTGCCAGCAGTAAGATCTATGGCTACACCTTC. Translation: CASSKIYGYTF.

In its sample, this clonotype ranks as medium-sized. V gene TRBV5-1 combines with J gene TRBJ1-4; perhaps TRBD1 as D (6 bases). This CDR3 is built from 16 residues. CDR1 is SGHRS and CDR2 is YFSETQ in the germline V gene. V lost 0 bases, J lost 8 bases, and 17 bases lay in between. CDR3 protein: CASSLASGGSGEKLFF. CDR3 in DNA: TGCGCCAGCAGCTTGGCCTCGGGGGGCTCAGGAGAAAAACTGTTTTTT.

The chain carries TRBV11-2 and TRBJ2-1, with 9 bases that match TRBD1. CDR1 is SGHAT and CDR2 is FQNNGV in the germline V gene. The CDR3 sequence is 19 residues long. The trim removed 6 bases at V and 1 base at J, leaving 16 bases unmatched. Here the CDR3 reads CASSTRQFTGTGSYNEQFF. CDR3 DNA sequence: TGTGCCAGCAGTACCAGACAGTTTACCGGGACAGGGTCCTACAATGAGCAGTTCTTC.

The genes are TRBV28 and TRBJ1-5, with D perhaps TRBD1 (5 bases). Looked up from germline, CDR1 is MDHEN and CDR2 is SYDVKM. The germline V and J ends were trimmed by 4 bases and 7 bases, with 8 bases remaining between them. This CDR3 region has 12 residues. CDR3 in amino acids: CASSSRQQPQHF. The CDR3 nucleotides are TGTGCCAGCAGTTCCCGACAGCAGCCCCAGCATTTT.

The V call is TRBV30, the J call TRBJ1-3; TRBD1 aligns across 7 bases. Trimming at V came to 1 base and at J to 3 bases, leaving 3 bases not matched to a gene. The CDR3 loop spans 14 amino acids. The germline V gene encodes CDR1 GTSNPN and CDR2 SVGIG (reference sequence). The DNA for the CDR3 is TGTGCCTGGAGTGGACAGGGAGGTGGAAACACCATATATTTT. Translation: CAWSGQGGGNTIYF.

This clonotype was observed many times. The V and J genes are TRBV27 and TRBJ2-7; unclear D gene. There are 11 residues in the CDR3. From germline, CDR1 is MNHEY and CDR2 SMNVEV (reference sequence). V gave up 7 bases and J gave up 1 base, with 5 bases separating them. CDR3 DNA: TGTGCCAGCATCGATTCCTACGAGCAGTACTTC. Translated, it gives CASIDSYEQYF.

The V gene is TRBV19, the J gene TRBJ1-4; 7 positions match TRBD1. Per the germline V gene, CDR1 is LNHDA and CDR2 is SQIVND (reference sequence). V shed 4 bases and J 5 bases; nucleotides not matched to a gene: 7. The CDR3 is made up of 15 amino acids. Here the CDR3 reads CASSTTGTVNEKLFF. The CDR3 DNA reads as TGTGCCAGTAGTACCACCGGGACAGTGAATGAAAAACTGTTTTTT.

There are a few counts of this clonotype. The chain has TRBV11-3 and TRBJ2-3; TRBD2 agrees at 8 bases. CDR3 length: 14 residues. Germline CDR1 and CDR2: SGHNT and YENEEA. With 6 bases clipped from V and 0 bases from J, the junction kept 2 bases outside the gene matches. The CDR3 DNA follows: TGTGCCAGCAGTAGCGGGGCCAGCACAGATACGCAGTATTTT. It encodes CASSSGASTDTQYF.

The rearrangement links TRBV7-9 to TRBJ2-5, with D maybe TRBD1 (6 bases). This CDR3 is built from 14 residues. The V end lost 3 bases, the J end lost 4 bases, and 12 bases lay between the germline ends. CDR1 and CDR2 from the germline V gene are SEHNR and FQNEAQ (reference sequence). The CDR3 loop is CASSFRTAGETQYF. The CDR3 DNA reads TGTGCCAGCAGCTTCCGGACAGCCGGAGAGACCCAGTACTTC.

This clonotype was detected ten times or more. The rearrangement joins TRBV5-1 to TRBJ2-1; TRBD2 aligns across 7 bases. This CDR3 has 15 amino acids. Losses at the gene ends were 6 bases for V and 3 bases for J; bases not matched to a gene: 9. Germline-derived CDR1 and CDR2 are SGHRS and YFSETQ. The CDR3 loop is CASTGRIGGYNEQFF. The CDR3 coding sequence is TGCGCCAGCACCGGGAGGATAGGAGGCTACAATGAGCAGTTCTTC. The variable domain in full, completed from reference TRBV5-1 and TRBJ2-1, reads KAGVTQTPRYLIKTRGQQVTLSCSPISGHRSVSWYQQTPGQGLQFLFEYFSETQRNKGNFPGRFSGRQFSNSRSEMNVSTLELGDSALYLCASTGRIGGYNEQFFGPGTRLTVL.

This chain connects TRBV6-1 to TRBJ1-3, with D tentatively TRBD1 (6 bases). CDR1 is MNHNS, CDR2 SASEGT, per germline. The V end was cut by 5 bases, the J end by 1 base, with 18 bases between. CDR3 length equals 17 residues. The CDR3 DNA reads TGTGCCAGCAGTAGGGGGGGCGTCGGACGATCTGGAAACACCATATATTTT. Amino acids: CASSRGGVGRSGNTIYF.

This clonotype was detected only a few times. The V and J genes are TRBV7-2 and TRBJ2-6; no clear D gene. CDR3 length: 14 residues. Germline values: CDR1 SGHTA, CDR2 FQGNSA. Between the trimmed V and J ends, which lost 3 bases and 2 bases, there was a span of 5 bases. The CDR3 DNA reads as TGTGCCAGCAGCTTGGCGCCTGGGGCCAACGTCCTGACTTTC. It yields the protein CASSLAPGANVLTF.

This clonotype occurred many times. The chain has TRBV5-6 and TRBJ1-5; a weak D match, TRBD1 (6 bases). The CDR3 runs 16 residues. The V gene lost 1 base and the J gene lost 7 bases, with 18 bases spanning the gap. In germline, CDR1 is SGHDT, CDR2 YYEEEE. The CDR3 nucleotides read TGTGCCAGCAGCTTGTATGCAGGGGCTGGAGAACAGCCCCAGCATTTT. Protein sequence: CASSLYAGAGEQPQHF. The full variable domain, rest sourced from reference TRBV5-6 and TRBJ1-5, is DAGVTQSPTHLIKTRGQQVTLRCSPKSGHDTVSWYQQALGQGPQFIFQYYEEEERQRGNFPDRFSGHQFPNYSSELNVNALLLGDSALYLCASSLYAGAGEQPQHFGDGTRLSIL.

The sample holds a few counts of this clonotype. This rearrangement joins TRBV7-2 to TRBJ2-5; TRBD1 or TRBD2 may be the D gene (5 bases each). Germline CDR1 reads SGHTA; CDR2 reads FQGNSA. Trimming shortened V by 6 bases and J by 5 bases, and 13 bases separated the two germline ends. The CDR3 contains 13 residues. For the CDR3, the DNA is TGTGCCAGCAGTGGGGGATTGCGGGAGACCCAGTACTTC. Translated: CASSGGLRETQYF.